A single sample is the source of the 17 T cell receptor beta chains below, sequenced in a study of T cell repertoires in cytomegalovirus infection. One entry per CDR3 protein results from TCRdb running MiXCR on the reads. The sample has fewer than 1,000,000 distinct CDR3 sequences, about a third seen once. Which antigens these TCRs recognize remains unknown. Sample: cultured CD8+ T cells from PBMCs, taken from culture after CMV antigen stimulation. The receptors were sampled from a human donor in good health (CMV status not recorded). Some clones in this sample may be carry-over from other donors' samples.

This clonotype was counted a few times. This chain joins TRBV5-1 and TRBJ2-1, with 8 bases lining up with TRBD2. The CDR3 has 17 residues. Germline V lookup: CDR1 SGHRS, CDR2 YFSETQ. The J segment lost 4 bases and the V segment lost 0 bases, leaving 9 bases of the junction unmatched. The chain's CDR3 is CASSLGYYSGGYNEQFF. CDR3 DNA sequence: TGCGCCAGCAGCTTGGGATACTACAGCGGGGGATACAATGAGCAGTTCTTC.

The J gene is TRBJ2-2, the V gene TRBV29-1; D uncertain. There are 15 residues in the CDR3. Germline lookup yields CDR1 SQVTM and CDR2 ANQGSEA. Trimming cost V 4 bases and J 0 bases, with 12 bases left between them. CDR3 coding DNA: TGCAGCGTTGTCTGGGGTCGAACGAACACCGGGGAGCTGTTTTTT. It codes for CSVVWGRTNTGELFF.

At least ten counts were recorded for this clonotype. The chain combines TRBV7-2 with TRBJ2-5, with D hard to call. CDR3 length equals 14 residues. CDR1 SGHTA and CDR2 FQGNSA come from the germline V gene. The V end was cut by 6 bases, the J end by 1 base, with 12 bases between. Here the CDR3 DNA reads TGTGCCAGCAGACCAACCAGGATCCAAGAGACCCAGTACTTC. This codes for CASRPTRIQETQYF.

The chain carries TRBV5-1 and TRBJ1-1; D is unresolved. CDR3 length: 15 residues. CDR1 and CDR2 (germline): SGHRS, YFSETQ. Trimming stripped 0 bases from V and 0 bases from J, with 9 bases between. DNA of the CDR3: TGCGCCAGCAGCTTGGAACGGGGATTGAACACTGAAGCTTTCTTT. It yields the protein CASSLERGLNTEAFF.

This clonotype was counted many times. This chain uses TRBV7-6 with TRBJ1-4, with TRBD1 matching over 7 bases. In germline, CDR1 is SGHVS, CDR2 FNYEAQ. The ends lost 5 bases at V and 7 bases at J; junction bases unmatched: 13. The CDR3 is 16 residues long. As DNA, the CDR3 is TGTGCCAGCAGCCCCGAAAGTCAGGGGGTGTTTGAAAAACTGTTTTTT. Encoded protein: CASSPESQGVFEKLFF.

The chain employs TRBV19 and TRBJ1-2; no clear D. The ends were cut back, 7 bases at V and 4 bases at J, with 16 bases in the middle. The CDR3 is 14 residues long. Germline CDR1 and CDR2: LNHDA and SQIVND (reference sequence). The DNA of the CDR3 is TGTGCCAGTACTCCCCCCTCGGCCAGCTATGGCTACACCTTC. This encodes CASTPPSASYGYTF.

This clonotype has more than one count but fewer than ten. The chain carries TRBV28 and TRBJ1-4; the D is unclear. CDR1 is MDHEN, CDR2 SYDVKM, per germline. The CDR3 totals 16 residues. V lost 0 bases to trimming and J lost 0 bases, with 8 bases between them. In DNA, the CDR3 is TGTGCCAGCAGTTTATGGGGTACGGCAACTAATGAAAAACTGTTTTTT. It yields the protein CASSLWGTATNEKLFF.

This clonotype was counted only a few times. V and J are TRBV29-1 and TRBJ2-1; D is unresolved. Between the trimmed V and J ends, which lost 4 bases and 6 bases, there was a span of 10 bases. Germline loops: CDR1 SQVTM, CDR2 ANQGSEA. This CDR3 has 12 amino acids. Written as DNA, the CDR3 is TGCAGCGTTGGTAGACTTACCAATGAGCAGTTCTTC. Its translation is CSVGRLTNEQFF.

The chain carries TRBV29-1 and TRBJ2-2, with D perhaps matching TRBD1 (5 bases). V was shortened by 0 bases and J by 5 bases, with 10 bases between the two germline ends. CDR1 is SQVTM, CDR2 ANQGSEA, per germline. The CDR3 sequence is 14 residues long. CDR3 in amino acids: CSVEDRQITGELFF. For the CDR3, the DNA is TGCAGCGTTGAAGATCGACAGATAACCGGGGAGCTGTTTTTT.

The chain carries TRBV24-1 and TRBJ2-3, with D possibly matching TRBD2 (7 bases). V lost 1 base and J lost 2, with 15 bases in between. Per germline, CDR1 KGHDR and CDR2 SFDVKD. The CDR3 spans 17 residues. The CDR3 region is CATSDFFAGANTDTQYF. Here the CDR3 DNA reads TGTGCCACCAGTGATTTTTTCGCGGGGGCAAACACAGATACGCAGTATTTT.

In this sample, this clonotype turned up many times. The V gene is TRBV7-9, the J gene TRBJ1-5, with a weak D call TRBD1 (5 bases). The V gene's germline CDR1 is SEHNR and CDR2 FQNEAQ (reference sequence). CDR3 length: 12 residues. V dropped 10 bases and J dropped 4 bases, with 11 bases sitting between them. CDR3 sequence (DNA): TGTGCCACCCGGGACGGAAATCAGCCCCAGCATTTT. Translation gives CATRDGNQPQHF.

The sample holds a few counts of this clonotype. V usage is TRBV15 and J usage is TRBJ1-1; D ambiguous. The germline CDR1 and CDR2 sequences are LNHNV and YYDKDF (reference sequence). V lost 3 bases and J lost 4, with 15 bases in between. This CDR3 region has 15 residues. CDR3 sequence reads: CATSRVSTGGTEAFF. CDR3 DNA: TGTGCCACCAGCAGGGTTTCAACGGGTGGCACTGAAGCTTTCTTT.

The chain uses TRBV6-2 or TRBV6-3 and TRBJ1-2, with TRBD1 as a possible D gene (5 bases). Trimming left V 6 bases short and J 6 bases short, with 11 bases between. The germline gives CDR1 MNHEY, CDR2 SVGEGT. The CDR3 is made up of 12 amino acids. CDR3 residues: CASRTTGHGYTF. The CDR3 nucleotides read TGTGCCAGCAGGACCACGGGGCATGGCTACACCTTC.

The V gene is TRBV7-2, the J gene TRBJ2-1, with TRBD2 matching 8 bases. This CDR3 comprises 16 residues. V dropped 2 bases and J dropped 4; count of bases not matched to a gene: 7. The germline CDR1 and CDR2 sequences are SGHTA and FQGNSA. Here the CDR3 DNA reads TGTGCCAGCAGCTTACTCACTAGCGGAGTATACAATGAGCAGTTCTTC. Its translation: CASSLLTSGVYNEQFF.

For this clonotype: Mismatch with germline at one junction end may stem from a read error. This rearrangement joins TRBV9 to TRBJ2-3; tentative D call: TRBD2 (5 bases). The CDR3 length is 12 residues. The germline V gene encodes CDR1 SGDLS and CDR2 YYNGEE. In DNA, the CDR3 is TGTGCCAACAGCGGCGGCACAGATACGCAGTATTTT. Translated: CANSGGTDTQYF.

The table lists this clonotype with a few counts. V is TRBV25-1 and J is TRBJ2-1; 10 bases map to TRBD2. The CDR3 sequence is 17 residues long. V trimming: 8 bases; J trimming: 0 bases; junction bases outside the gene matches: 10. The germline gives CDR1 MGHDK, CDR2 SYGVNS. The CDR3 is CASSELRLAGSYNEQFF. The CDR3 bases are TGTGCCAGCTCCGAACTCCGACTAGCGGGCTCCTACAATGAGCAGTTCTTC.

The chain is built from TRBV10-3 and TRBJ2-3; D assignment may be TRBD1 or TRBD2 (5 bases each). Germline-derived CDR1 and CDR2 are ENHRY and SYGVKD. The CDR3 is made up of 14 amino acids. V was cut by 8 bases and J by 3 bases, with 15 bases left in between. CDR3 loop: CAIVRDLGTDTQYF. Here the CDR3 DNA reads TGTGCCATCGTACGGGACCTGGGGACAGATACGCAGTATTTT.